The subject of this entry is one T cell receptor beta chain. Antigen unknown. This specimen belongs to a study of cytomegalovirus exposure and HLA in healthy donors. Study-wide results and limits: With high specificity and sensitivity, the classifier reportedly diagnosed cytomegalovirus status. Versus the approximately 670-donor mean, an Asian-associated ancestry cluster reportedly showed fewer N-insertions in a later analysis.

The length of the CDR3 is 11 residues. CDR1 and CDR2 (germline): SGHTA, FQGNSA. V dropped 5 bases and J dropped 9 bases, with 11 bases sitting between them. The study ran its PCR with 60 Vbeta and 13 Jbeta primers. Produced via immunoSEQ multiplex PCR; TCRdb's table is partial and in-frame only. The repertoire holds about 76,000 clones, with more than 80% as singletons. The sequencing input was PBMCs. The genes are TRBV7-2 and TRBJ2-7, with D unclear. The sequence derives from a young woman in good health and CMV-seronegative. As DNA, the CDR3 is TGTGCCAGCAGCCAAACTACGTTGCAGTACTTC. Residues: CASSQTTLQYF.